This T cell receptor beta chain was found in a study of blood T cell repertoires in COVID-19. At the level of the study: Sites in the United States, Italy and Spain provided acute and convalescent COVID-19 samples.

CDR3 length: 13 residues. Trimming left V 5 bases short and J 4 bases short, with 12 bases between. Looked up from germline, CDR1 is MNHNY and CDR2 is SVGAGI (reference sequence). Here immunoSEQ multiplex PCR was the method, and the copy in TCRdb shows in-frame clones only, minus some. The repertoire holds roughly 200,000 clones, with about nine tenths as singletons. The sequenced material came from peripheral blood. This receptor was identified in a man in his forties with acute or convalescent COVID-19. The J gene is TRBJ2-7, the V gene TRBV6-6; D is unclear. CDR3 nucleotides: TGTGCCAGCAGTGGGTTCGACACATACGAGCAGTACTTC. The encoded protein is CASSGFDTYEQYF.